These 5 T cell receptor beta chains were sequenced from one sample in a study of blood T cell repertoires in COVID-19. Assay: immunoSEQ multiplex PCR; the TCRdb copy retains only in-frame clones and omits some. Of about 59,000 clones in the sample, about 93% are singletons; the top ten hold 15% to 20%. Input material: peripheral blood. Receptors originate from a man of 80 years or more with acute or convalescent COVID-19.

The chain combines TRBV19 with TRBJ1-6; 8 positions agree with TRBD1. CDR1 is LNHDA, CDR2 SQIVND, per germline (reference sequence). The junction had 2 bases not matched to a gene; V was cut back by 4 bases and J by 9 bases. The CDR3 length is 13 residues. The CDR3 DNA follows: TGTGCCAGTAGTACCGACAGGGGTTCACCCCTCCACTTT. Residues: CASSTDRGSPLHF.

This clone was counted a single time. The junction shows a germline mismatch at one end, possibly a read error. V gene TRBV7-9 combines with J gene TRBJ2-7; TRBD1 matches at 8 bases. The CDR3 runs to 12 residues. Germline CDR1 SEHNR, CDR2 FQNEAQ (reference sequence). The CDR3 sequence: CASSLEAGGFDF. CDR3 nucleotides: TGTGCCAGCAGCTTAGAGGCAGGGGGCTTTGACTTC.

The rearrangement uses TRBV24-1 and TRBJ2-3; D is unresolved. Per the germline V gene, CDR1 is KGHDR and CDR2 is SFDVKD. CDR3 length: 12 residues. Trimming took off 7 bases at V and 2 bases at J, with 6 bases between the two ends. The CDR3 region is CATRGHTDTQYF. The DNA for the CDR3 is TGTGCCACCAGGGGCCACACAGATACGCAGTATTTT.

CDR3 sequence reads: CASRDADYGYTF. As DNA, the CDR3 is TGTGCCAGCAGGGATGCGGACTATGGCTACACCTTC. The V gene is TRBV27, the J gene TRBJ1-2; D is ambiguous. Germline V gene sequence: CDR1 MNHEY, CDR2 SMNVEV (reference sequence). This CDR3 is built from 12 residues. Trimming left V 6 bases short and J 3 bases short, with 8 bases between.

The chain couples TRBV7-9 to TRBJ2-1; a possible D gene is TRBD2 (6 bases). This CDR3 has 15 residues. Germline V gene lookup returns CDR1 SEHNR and CDR2 FQNEAQ (reference sequence). V lost 0 bases, J lost 6 bases, and 12 bases lay in between. CDR3 sequence: CASSLASGPLNEQFF. CDR3 DNA sequence: TGTGCCAGCAGCTTAGCTAGCGGCCCCCTCAATGAGCAGTTCTTC.